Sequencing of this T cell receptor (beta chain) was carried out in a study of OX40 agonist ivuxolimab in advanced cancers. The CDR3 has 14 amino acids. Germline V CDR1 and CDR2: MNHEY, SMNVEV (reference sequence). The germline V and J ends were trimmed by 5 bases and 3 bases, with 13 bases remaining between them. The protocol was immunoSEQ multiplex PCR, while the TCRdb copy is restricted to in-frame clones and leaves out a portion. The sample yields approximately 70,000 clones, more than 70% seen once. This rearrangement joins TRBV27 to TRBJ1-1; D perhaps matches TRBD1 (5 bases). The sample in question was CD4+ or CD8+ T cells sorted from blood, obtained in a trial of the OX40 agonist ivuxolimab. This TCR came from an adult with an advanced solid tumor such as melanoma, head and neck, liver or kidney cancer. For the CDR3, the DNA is TGTGCCAGCAGTCGGGCAGGGTTGTACACTGAAGCTTTCTTT. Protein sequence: CASSRAGLYTEAFF.